This T cell receptor (beta chain) originates from a study of shared clonotypes between healthy human individuals. In the study overall: Aged between 18 and 49, the donors were a couple of women and three men.

Several immunoSEQ plates received, in even portions, the genomic DNA of each subset. Sequencing was performed with immunoSEQ multiplex PCR; in TCRdb, only in-frame clones are kept and a portion is missing. The sample consists of roughly 2,300,000 clones, just under 95% of them appearing once. For this clone: What it binds is unknown.

Nashville, Tennessee was home to all donors, who were Caucasian adults. Germline V gives CDR1 LGHNT, CDR2 FRNRAP. J lost 4 bases, V lost 4 bases, and 5 bases had no gene match. The CDR3 spans 16 residues. Overall study results and limits: With few donors, the genetic and exposure-history diversity represented was limited.

This clonotype originated in a man between 18 and 29 years old in good health. Some clones in this sample may be carry-over from other donors' samples. The genes are TRBV12-5 and TRBJ2-3; 13 bases are a match to TRBD2. The sequencing sample was made of naive CD4+ T cells from PBMCs. Subset noted: CD45RA+ positively selected. The CDR3 DNA reads as TGTGCTAGTGGTTCTGGACTAGCGGGAGCCGCAGATACGCAGTATTTT. Residues: CASGSGLAGAADTQYF.